Listed here is a single TCR beta chain. The target antigen is unknown. This specimen belongs to a study of cytomegalovirus exposure and HLA in healthy donors. The PCR contained 60 Vbeta and 13 Jbeta primers. The assay was immunoSEQ multiplex PCR, and TCRdb's table has in-frame clones only and misses some. The data contain approximately 140,000 clones, roughly 75% of them singletons. Findings of the study overall: Published work reported that the classifier diagnosed cytomegalovirus status with high specificity and sensitivity. Three CMV-associated chains were confirmed in vitro to be specific for CMV antigens. Later analysis identified several of the most significant clusters that appeared linked to common viral pathogens. Presence/absence analyses treated sequencing depth as roughly uniform across donors.

Germline loops: CDR1 SQVTM, CDR2 ANQGSEA. This CDR3 has 13 amino acids. V shed 6 bases and J shed 2 bases, with 13 bases lying between them. V is TRBV29-1 and J is TRBJ2-5, with a possible D match to TRBD2 (6 bases). This receptor was identified in a man between 40 and 49 years old in good health and CMV-seronegative. The sequenced sample was PBMCs. The CDR3 is CSVCGTSQETQYF. Here the CDR3 DNA reads TGCAGCGTCTGCGGGACTTCGCAAGAGACCCAGTACTTC.